This TCR beta chain was obtained from a study of cytomegalovirus exposure and HLA in healthy donors. As to this clone: Its antigen is unknown.

Use of 60 Vbeta and 13 Jbeta primers characterized the PCR. Sequencing was performed with immunoSEQ multiplex PCR; in TCRdb, only in-frame clones are kept and a portion is missing. Of about 150,000 clones listed, over 65% are singletons. Study-level results: Later work associated 16,951 TCR beta sequences with HLA alleles at 0.05 false discovery rate. It was likely that a cluster of highly shared sequence variants was a sequencing artifact.

V gave up 6 bases and J gave up 0 bases, with 15 bases separating them. In germline, CDR1 is SGHRS, CDR2 YFSETQ. The CDR3 is made up of 15 amino acids. This sequence joins TRBV5-1 and TRBJ2-5, with D hard to call. What was sequenced was PBMCs. This TCR derives from a man aged 35 to 55 in good health and CMV-seronegative. This CDR3 reads CASTPSPGYQETQYF. CDR3 DNA sequence: TGCGCCAGCACCCCATCACCCGGGTACCAAGAGACCCAGTACTTC.